This TCR beta chain was identified in a study of identical twins. Broader study findings: In monozygotic twins, models underestimated the sharing of out-of-frame TCR alpha.

With respect to this clonotype: As yet, its antigen is unknown.

TCRdb redid the calling of the 5' RACE reads with MiXCR, one entry per CDR3 protein. The sample contains more than 1.5 million distinct CDR3 sequences, roughly 35% of which appear only once. V was shortened by 1 base and J by 4 bases, with 9 bases between the two germline ends. Germline-derived CDR1 and CDR2 are SGHDT and YYEEEE. CDR3 length: 14 residues. Source material: cord blood. The chain uses TRBV5-6 and TRBJ1-5; unclear D gene. This TCR was sampled from a newborn girl in good health. CDR3 in DNA: TGTGCCAGCAGCTTGAGGCACCTGAATCAGCCCCAGCATTTT. Its protein is CASSLRHLNQPQHF.